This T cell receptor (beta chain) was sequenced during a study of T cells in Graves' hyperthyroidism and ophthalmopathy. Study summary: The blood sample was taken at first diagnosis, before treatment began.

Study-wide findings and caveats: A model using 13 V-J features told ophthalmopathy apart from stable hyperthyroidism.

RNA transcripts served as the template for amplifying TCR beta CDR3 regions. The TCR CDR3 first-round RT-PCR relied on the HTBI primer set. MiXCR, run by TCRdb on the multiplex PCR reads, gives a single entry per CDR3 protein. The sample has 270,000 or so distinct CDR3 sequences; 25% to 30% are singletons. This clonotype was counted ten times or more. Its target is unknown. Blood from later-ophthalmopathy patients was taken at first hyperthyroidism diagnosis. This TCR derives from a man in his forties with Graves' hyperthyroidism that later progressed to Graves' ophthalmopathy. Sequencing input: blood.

The CDR3 loop reads CASSLYGDYSGKNIQYF. CDR3 nucleotide sequence: TGTGCCAGCAGCCTCTACGGGGACTACTCGGGCAAAAACATTCAGTACTTC. The gene calls are TRBV3-1 and TRBJ2-4; 7 nucleotides match TRBD2. The CDR3 runs to 17 residues. The V and J ends lost 4 bases and 3 bases, in that order; junction bases with no gene match: 12. The V gene's germline CDR1 is LGHDT and CDR2 YNNKEL (reference sequence).